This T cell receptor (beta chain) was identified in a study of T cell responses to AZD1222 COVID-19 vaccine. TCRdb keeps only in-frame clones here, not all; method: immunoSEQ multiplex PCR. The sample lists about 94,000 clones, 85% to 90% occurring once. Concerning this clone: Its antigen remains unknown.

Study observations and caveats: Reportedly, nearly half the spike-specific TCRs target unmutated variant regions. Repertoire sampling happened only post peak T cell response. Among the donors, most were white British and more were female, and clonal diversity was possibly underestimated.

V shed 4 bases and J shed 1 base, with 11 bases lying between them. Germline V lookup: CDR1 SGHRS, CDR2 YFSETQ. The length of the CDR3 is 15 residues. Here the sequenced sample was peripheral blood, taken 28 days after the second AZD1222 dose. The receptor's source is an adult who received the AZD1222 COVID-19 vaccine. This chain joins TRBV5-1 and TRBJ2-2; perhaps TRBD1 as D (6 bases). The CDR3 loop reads CASSLDRLNTGELFF. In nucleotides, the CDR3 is TGCGCCAGCAGCCTCGACAGGCTGAACACCGGGGAGCTGTTTTTT.